Listed here are 9 T cell receptor beta chains from one sample, sequenced in a study of molecular identifiers for immune sequencing clone quantification. TCRdb called the PCR reads again in MiXCR, with one record for every CDR3 protein. Here the sample spans roughly 100,000 distinct CDR3 sequences, about 35% being singletons. Specimen: naive CD8+ T cells from blood, with Jurkat cell RNA spiked in. The subset was: FACS-sorted CD8+CD4-CCR7+CD45RA+ naive T cells. The receptor source for this set is a human donor in good health. Some libraries in this study had Jurkat cell RNA spiked in.

In this sample, this clonotype turned up many times. The chain is built from TRBV7-8 and TRBJ1-4, with a tentative D call TRBD1 (6 bases). Trimming cost V 5 bases and J 5 bases, with 15 bases left between them. CDR3 length: 15 residues. The germline gives CDR1 SGHVS, CDR2 FQNEAQ. In DNA form, the CDR3 reads TGTGCCAGCAGCAGCCGACAGGATTCCAATGAAAAACTGTTTTTT. It translates to CASSSRQDSNEKLFF. Drawing the rest from reference TRBV7-8 and TRBJ1-4, the complete variable domain is GAGVSQSPRYKVAKRGQDVALRCDPISGHVSLFWYQQALGQGPEFLTYFQNEAQLDKSGLPSDRFFAERPEGSVSTLKIQRTQQEDSAVYLCASSSRQDSNEKLFFGSGTQLSVL.

Comments on this clonotype: A much larger clone differs from this one at a single base, so this may be a read error. This rearrangement joins TRBV5-1 to TRBJ1-1, with no clear D. V was trimmed by 0 bases and J by 3 bases, leaving 9 bases between them. Germline CDR1 reads SGHRS; CDR2 reads YFSETQ. The CDR3 has 14 amino acids. CDR3 amino acids: CASSLGLADTEAFF. The CDR3 DNA reads as TGCGCCAGCAGCTTGGGCCTGGCGGACACTGAAGCTTTCTTT.

Points on this clonotype: A single base separates this from a much larger clone, so it may be a read error. This chain links TRBV18 with TRBJ1-1; D possibly corresponds to TRBD1 (5 bases). The CDR3 totals 15 residues. Germline CDR1 is KGHSH and CDR2 is LQKENI. CDR3 protein: CACSPQATLNTEAFF. The DNA for the CDR3 is TGTGCCTGCTCACCACAGGCGACATTGAACACTGAAGCTTTCTTT.

Concerning this clonotype itself: A read error is likely, as this CDR3 ends without the conserved phenylalanine or tryptophan. The DNA is omitted, as the CDR3 cannot be located on it reliably, and the CDR3 follows TCRdb's listing. The chain combines TRBV6-5 with TRBJ1-1. Counting both end residues, the CDR3 totals 14 amino acids. Per germline, CDR1 MNHEY and CDR2 SVGAGI. The CDR3 reads CASRPQNMNTEAFL.

About this clonotype: A read error may be the cause here, since a much bigger clone is one base away. This chain links TRBV9 with TRBJ2-1; no clear D gene. The germline CDR1 and CDR2 sequences are SGDLS and YYNGEE. V was cut by 2 bases and J by 8 bases, with 11 bases left in between. The CDR3 has 13 amino acids. CDR3 in amino acids: CASSVGPPDEQFF. DNA for the CDR3: TGTGCCAGCAGCGTCGGTCCGCCGGATGAGCAGTTCTTC.

The chain employs TRBV7-6 and TRBJ1-4; 8 bases align to TRBD1. This CDR3 contains 16 residues. Germline V gene sequence: CDR1 SGHVS, CDR2 FNYEAQ. The trim removed 2 bases at V and 3 bases at J, leaving 5 bases unmatched. CDR3 sequence: CASSLPQGAANEKLFF. The CDR3, as DNA: TGTGCCAGCAGCTTACCCCAGGGGGCTGCTAATGAAAAACTGTTTTTT. Together with reference TRBV7-6 and TRBJ1-4, the CDR3 gives the full variable domain: GAGVSQSPRYKVTKRGQDVALRCDPISGHVSLYWYRQALGQGPEFLTYFNYEAQQDKSGLPNDRFSAERPEGSISTLTIQRTEQRDSAMYRCASSLPQGAANEKLFFGSGTQLSVL.

This chain uses TRBV10-3 with TRBJ1-2, with a tentative D call TRBD1 (5 bases). With 6 bases removed from V and 1 base from J, the gap between germline ends came to 15 bases. Germline loops: CDR1 ENHRY, CDR2 SYGVKD. The CDR3 is 15 amino acids. CDR3 region: CAIRVVQEINYGYTF. CDR3 coding DNA: TGTGCCATCAGAGTGGTACAGGAGATTAACTATGGCTACACCTTC.

This rearrangement joins TRBV14 to TRBJ1-1, with D possibly being TRBD1 (6 bases). V lost 3 bases, J lost 2 bases, and 13 bases lay in between. Germline loops: CDR1 SGHDN, CDR2 FVKESK. The CDR3 runs to 15 residues. CDR3: CASSQGQGSNTEAFF. CDR3 bases: TGTGCCAGCAGCCAGGGTCAGGGGAGTAACACTGAAGCTTTCTTT.

Worth noting for this clonotype: This may arise from a read error, as a much more abundant clone is one base away. As DNA, the CDR3 is TGTGCCAGCAGCTTAGCGCCAGTGATCACTGAAGCTTTCTTT. It translates to CASSLAPVITEAFF. This chain connects TRBV7-6 to TRBJ1-1; D uncertain. V shed 0 bases and J shed 4 bases, with 9 bases lying between them. Per the germline V gene, CDR1 is SGHVS and CDR2 is FNYEAQ. This CDR3 has 14 residues.